The clone carrying this T cell receptor beta chain was found once. This entry comes from a study of T cell responses to AZD1222 COVID-19 vaccine. Produced via immunoSEQ multiplex PCR; TCRdb's table is partial and in-frame only. The data show around 110,000 clones, about 90% seen once. This receptor was obtained from an adult who received the AZD1222 COVID-19 vaccine. Sequencing used peripheral blood, obtained 28 days after the second AZD1222 dose.

Written as DNA, the CDR3 is TGTGCCAGCAGCTTAACAGCGAGTAACACTGAAGCTTTCTTT. It encodes CASSLTASNTEAFF. V usage is TRBV7-3 and J usage is TRBJ1-1; D gene ambiguous. Trimming shortened V by 0 bases and J by 2 bases, and 7 bases separated the two germline ends. This CDR3 spans 14 amino acids. The germline gives CDR1 SGHTA, CDR2 FQGTGA. The variable domain in full, completed from reference TRBV7-3 and TRBJ1-1, reads GAGVSQTPSNKVTEKGKYVELRCDPISGHTALYWYRQSLGQGPEFLIYFQGTGAADDSGLPNDRFFAVRPEGSVSTLKIQRTERGDSAVYLCASSLTASNTEAFFGQGTRLTVV.